The 2 T cell receptor beta chains below all came from one sample that was sequenced in a study of blood T cell repertoires in COVID-19. Sequenced by immunoSEQ multiplex PCR; TCRdb stores in-frame clones only, minus some. The data show around 110,000 clones, about 90% seen once. The specimen sequenced was peripheral blood. These receptors were taken from a woman in her 30s with acute or convalescent COVID-19.

The rearrangement joins TRBV6-5 to TRBJ1-5; 12 bases match TRBD1. Germline V gene data show CDR1 as MNHEY and CDR2 as SVGAGI. The CDR3 has 15 amino acids. V was clipped by 6 bases and J by 5 bases; unmatched bases: 5. DNA of the CDR3: TGTGCCAGCAGCTTGGGACAGGGGGCGTATCAGCCCCAGCATTTT. This gives the protein CASSLGQGAYQPQHF.

The rearrangement links TRBV5-1 to TRBJ1-1; D gene unclear. The germline V and J ends were trimmed by 5 bases and 3 bases, with 11 bases remaining between them. This CDR3 has 13 residues. Germline CDR1 reads SGHRS; CDR2 reads YFSETQ. CDR3 sequence (DNA): TGCGCCAGCAGTTTCGACGGGTACACTGAAGCTTTCTTT. Its protein product is CASSFDGYTEAFF.